This TCR beta chain was identified during a study of glioma-infiltrating T cells after dendritic cell vaccination. In the study overall: The vaccine used monocyte-derived dendritic cells pulsed overnight with autologous tumor lysate.

Germline V CDR1 and CDR2: SGHNT, YENEEA. The CDR3 extends over 14 amino acids. Trimming cost V 1 base and J 5 bases; bases outside gene matches: 2. The study, taken as a whole, reports: Complete blood and tumor specimen sets were limited to few patients.

Primers: 60 V beta forward and 13 J beta reverse. The data were produced by immunoSEQ multiplex PCR, yet TCRdb's version contains in-frame clones alone and is incomplete. The table shows more than 100,000 clones, with about four fifths occurring only once. Notes on this clone: The target antigen is unknown.

The V and J genes are TRBV11-3 and TRBJ1-2; 9 bases match TRBD1. The TCR originated in a human donor with glioblastoma. The source was blood, collected before dendritic cell vaccination. The CDR3 here is CASSLGTGVYGYTF. CDR3 nucleotide sequence: TGTGCCAGCAGCTTAGGGACAGGGGTTTATGGCTACACCTTC. The complete variable domain, with remaining parts taken from reference TRBV11-3 and TRBJ1-2, reads EAGVVQSPRYKIIEKKQPVAFWCNPISGHNTLYWYLQNLGQGPELLIRYENEEAVDDSQLPKDRFSAERLKGVDSTLKIQPAELGDSAVYLCASSLGTGVYGYTFGSGTRLTVV.